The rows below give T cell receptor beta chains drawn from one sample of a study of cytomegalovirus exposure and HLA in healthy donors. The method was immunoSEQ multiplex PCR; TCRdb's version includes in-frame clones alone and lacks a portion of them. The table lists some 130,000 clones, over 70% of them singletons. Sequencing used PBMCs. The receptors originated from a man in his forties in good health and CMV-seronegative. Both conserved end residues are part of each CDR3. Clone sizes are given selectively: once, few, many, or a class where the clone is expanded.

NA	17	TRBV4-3	CASSQEARRVLTGELFF
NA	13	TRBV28	CASNPRGNQPQHF
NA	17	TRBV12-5	CASGLGTSGGASVEQYF
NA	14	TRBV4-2	CASSQADRGGEQFF
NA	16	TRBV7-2	CASSLASPGSADTQYF
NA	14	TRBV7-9	CASQSGGQGAEAFF
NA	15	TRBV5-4	CASTTKGGPDYEQYF
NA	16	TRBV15	CATSISRTGGRETQYF
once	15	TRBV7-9	CASRLAGGVYNEQFF
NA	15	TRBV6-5	CASSYDSGSGNTIYF
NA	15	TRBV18	CASSPFRGGGDEQFF
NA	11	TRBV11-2	CASSPDSEQYF
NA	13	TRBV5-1	CASSLTDQATQYF
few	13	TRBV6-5	CASTPGQHYGYTF
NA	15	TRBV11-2	CASSLDRRLGEKLFF
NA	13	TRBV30	CAWSVYARETQYF